Presented here are 32 T cell receptor beta chains from one specimen sequenced in a study of blood T cells in healthy people across ages. A second PCR of roughly 7 to 11 cycles used a sample-barcoded 5' primer and a J-beta primer mix. TCRdb reanalysed the 5' RACE reads using MiXCR and keeps one entry per CDR3 protein. The top ten clones hold 3.5% to 4% of a sample with 600,000 to 800,000 distinct CDR3 sequences, roughly 21% of them seen once. The sample consisted of blood. These receptors were obtained from a man aged 70 or older in good health.

The genes are TRBV2 and TRBJ2-4; 11 nucleotides agree with TRBD2. Germline V gene lookup returns CDR1 SNHLY and CDR2 FYNNEI. CDR3 length: 14 residues. The V gene end was trimmed by 6 bases and the J gene end by 10 bases; junction bases not matched to a gene: 8. The CDR3 protein is CASSLLAGVSIQYF. In DNA form, the CDR3 reads TGTGCCAGCAGCTTACTAGCGGGAGTCTCTATTCAGTACTTC.

This clonotype has only a few counts. This chain connects TRBV2 to TRBJ2-3; no clear D. The CDR3 consists of 14 residues. V dropped 2 bases and J dropped 6 bases, with 12 bases sitting between them. Germline lookup yields CDR1 SNHLY and CDR2 FYNNEI. DNA for the CDR3: TGTGCCAGCAGTGAACAGGTGGTGGCGGATACGCAGTATTTT. Protein: CASSEQVVADTQYF.

This clonotype was picked up many times. The chain links TRBV5-1 to TRBJ2-1, with TRBD2 matching over 8 bases. The germline V gene has CDR1 SGHRS and CDR2 YFSETQ. The CDR3 is 14 amino acids. Trimming at V came to 4 bases and at J to 6 bases, leaving 6 bases not matched to a gene. This CDR3 reads CASSQAGDSNEQFF. The CDR3, as DNA: TGCGCCAGCAGCCAAGCGGGAGACTCCAATGAGCAGTTCTTC.

The gene calls are TRBV20-1 and TRBJ2-2, with no clear D. V lost 1 base to trimming and J lost 6 bases, with 6 bases between them. Germline values: CDR1 DFQATT, CDR2 SNEGSKA (reference sequence). The CDR3 has 12 residues. In nucleotides, the CDR3 is TGCAGTGCTAGAGTCCCGGCCGGGGAGCTGTTTTTT. It yields the protein CSARVPAGELFF.

The rearrangement uses TRBV12-3 or TRBV12-4 and TRBJ2-7; D call uncertain. This CDR3 contains 12 residues. Between the trimmed V and J ends, which lost 6 bases and 3 bases, there was a span of 9 bases. CDR3 DNA: TGTGCCAGCAGCCCAATGAGCTACGAGCAGTACTTC. Translated, it gives CASSPMSYEQYF.

This rearrangement joins TRBV11-2 to TRBJ1-2, with D maybe TRBD1 (6 bases). CDR3 size: 11 residues. V was clipped by 6 bases and J by 7 bases, with 9 bases between them. Germline CDR1 is SGHAT and CDR2 is FQNNGV. The CDR3 sequence: CASSPGAGYTF. CDR3 nucleotides: TGTGCCAGCAGTCCAGGGGCTGGCTACACCTTC.

The CDR3 loop is CASSRRDQGTQPQHF. CDR3 nucleotides: TGTGCCAGCAGCCGCCGGGACCAAGGGACTCAGCCCCAGCATTTT. The chain combines TRBV5-5 with TRBJ1-5, with D possibly matching TRBD1 (5 bases). Trimming removed 4 bases from V and 6 bases from J, with 17 bases in between. CDR1 and CDR2 (germline): SGHKS, YYEKEE (reference sequence). The CDR3 runs 15 residues.

This clonotype was found a few times. This chain uses TRBV6-1 with TRBJ2-4; TRBD1 matches 8 bases. Germline V gives CDR1 MNHNS, CDR2 SASEGT. The V gene end was trimmed by 7 bases and the J gene end by 0 bases; junction bases not matched to a gene: 5. The CDR3 has 15 residues. The CDR3 DNA follows: TGTGCCAGCAATCCGGGACAGGTAGCCAAAAACATTCAGTACTTC. Its translation: CASNPGQVAKNIQYF.

This clonotype was seen more than once but under ten times. The chain recombines TRBV4-2 with TRBJ2-2; D remains ambiguous. V lost 1 base, J lost 13 bases, and 10 bases lay in between. CDR1 and CDR2 (germline): LGHNA, YNFKEQ. CDR3 length equals 12 residues. This chain's CDR3 is CASSQGTSGLFF. CDR3 DNA sequence: TGTGCCAGCAGCCAAGGCACATCTGGGCTGTTTTTT.

This clonotype was seen a few times. This chain joins TRBV27 and TRBJ2-7; TRBD2 is a possible D gene (5 bases). The V end lost 2 bases, the J end lost 7 bases, and 9 bases lay between the germline ends. From germline, CDR1 is MNHEY and CDR2 SMNVEV (reference sequence). The length of the CDR3 is 12 residues. The DNA for the CDR3 is TGTGCCAGCAGTTTAGCGACGGGGGAGCAGTACTTC. Translation: CASSLATGEQYF.

There are many counts of this clonotype. The CDR3 end shows no conserved phenylalanine or tryptophan, and so a read error is likely. The V and J genes are TRBV7-9 and TRBJ1-4; possible D gene TRBD1, 6 bases. V shed 0 bases and J shed 6 bases, with 11 bases lying between them. The CDR3 spans 15 residues. Germline lookup yields CDR1 SEHNR and CDR2 FQNEAQ (reference sequence). As DNA, the CDR3 is TGTGCCAGCAGCTTAGCTGGGGGCGAGGATGAAAAACTGTTTTCT. It encodes CASSLAGGEDEKLFS.

This clonotype was found once. The chain is built from TRBV3-1 and TRBJ2-1; D might be TRBD1 or TRBD2, each matching 7 bases. The CDR3 runs to 16 residues. V was cut by 5 bases and J by 8 bases, with 22 bases left in between. Per the germline V gene, CDR1 is LGHDT and CDR2 is YNNKEL (reference sequence). The CDR3, as DNA: TGTGCCAGCAGCTCTGGACAGGCTAGACTAGCCCATGAGCAGTTCTTC. It translates to CASSSGQARLAHEQFF.

This clonotype showed up just a few times. The chain recombines TRBV20-1 with TRBJ2-1; a weak D match, TRBD2 (5 bases). Trimming removed 5 bases from V and 0 bases from J, with 11 bases in between. Looked up from germline, CDR1 is DFQATT and CDR2 is SNEGSKA (reference sequence). This CDR3 region has 14 residues. CDR3 bases: TGCAGTGCTCATAGCGCAAGCTCCTACAATGAGCAGTTCTTC. Translating it yields CSAHSASSYNEQFF.

This clonotype was counted a few times. The chain recombines TRBV5-5 with TRBJ2-2; 8 positions match TRBD1. Unmatched junction bases numbered 6, after V lost 4 bases and J lost 1 base. CDR1 and CDR2 (germline): SGHKS, YYEKEE (reference sequence). The CDR3 length is 16 residues. The DNA of the CDR3 is TGTGCCAGCAGCCTCATCACAGGGGGGAACACCGGGGAGCTGTTTTTT. Residues: CASSLITGGNTGELFF.

This clonotype was observed a handful of times. Here the CDR3 reads CASKRAGQDEQYF. The CDR3 DNA is TGTGCCAGCAAAAGGGCAGGGCAGGACGAGCAGTACTTC. The chain links TRBV9 to TRBJ2-7; D may be TRBD1 (5 bases). CDR1 and CDR2 from the germline V gene are SGDLS and YYNGEE. This CDR3 spans 13 amino acids. Deletions cut 6 bases from V and 5 bases from J, with 15 bases between.

The chain is built from TRBV24-1 and TRBJ2-5, with 9 bases matching TRBD1. J gave up 5 bases and V 4 bases, and 7 bases lay outside the gene matches. CDR1 and CDR2 (germline): KGHDR, SFDVKD. The CDR3 sequence is 15 residues long. The CDR3 sequence is CATSDSTGGWETQYF. CDR3 DNA sequence: TGTGCCACCAGTGACTCGACAGGGGGATGGGAGACCCAGTACTTC.

V is TRBV3-1 and J is TRBJ2-5; 10 bases match TRBD1. The V and J ends lost 4 bases and 6 bases, in that order; junction bases with no gene match: 14. Per germline, CDR1 LGHDT and CDR2 YNNKEL (reference sequence). The CDR3 sequence is 17 residues long. The CDR3 DNA follows: TGTGCCAGCAGCCTTTCCGGGACAGGGGAGGGATTAAAGACCCAGTACTTC. This encodes CASSLSGTGEGLKTQYF.

The CDR3 DNA is TGCGCCAGCAGCCAAGATACAGGGACCTTAGCGACCCAGTACTTC. This translates into CASSQDTGTLATQYF. The chain links TRBV4-1 to TRBJ2-5; a possible D gene is TRBD1 (6 bases). V lost 0 bases and J 7 bases, leaving 15 bases between the germline ends. The germline CDR1 and CDR2 sequences are MGHRA and YSYEKL. This CDR3 contains 15 residues.

This clonotype was detected ten times or more. The V gene is TRBV7-2, the J gene TRBJ1-4; 10 bases line up with TRBD1. J was trimmed by 3 bases and V by 5 bases; bases with no gene match: 6. This CDR3 spans 16 amino acids. Germline assignment: CDR1 SGHTA and CDR2 FQGNSA. The CDR3 here is CASSAKTGGPNEKLFF. In nucleotides, the CDR3 is TGTGCCAGCAGCGCTAAGACAGGGGGCCCTAATGAAAAACTGTTTTTT.

The rearrangement links TRBV20-1 to TRBJ1-2; the D is unclear. V lost 6 bases and J 2 bases, leaving 19 bases between the germline ends. This CDR3 is 15 amino acids long. Per germline, CDR1 DFQATT and CDR2 SNEGSKA (reference sequence). The CDR3 protein is CSASTAQPLNYGYTF. The CDR3 DNA follows: TGCAGTGCCTCCACGGCACAGCCCCTGAACTATGGCTACACCTTC.

This clonotype was found a few times. This chain links TRBV6-2 or TRBV6-3 with TRBJ2-7, with 11 bases that match TRBD2. Germline V CDR1 and CDR2: MNHEY, SVGEGT. Unmatched junction bases numbered 5, after V lost 5 bases and J lost 2 bases. The CDR3 has 15 residues. The CDR3 loop reads CASSQLAGAPYEQYF. In nucleotides, the CDR3 is TGTGCCAGCAGTCAACTAGCGGGAGCACCCTACGAGCAGTACTTC.

This clonotype was counted between two and nine times. The J gene is TRBJ1-1, the V gene TRBV10-3; D ambiguous. The CDR3 has 13 residues. The V and J ends lost 3 bases and 1 base respectively, with 6 bases between them. Germline V gene sequence: CDR1 ENHRY, CDR2 SYGVKD. CDR3 DNA: TGTGCCATCAGTGACGGCTCGAACACTGAAGCTTTCTTT. This sequence encodes CAISDGSNTEAFF.

There are many counts of this clonotype. The CDR3 region is CASTRPGTSGELFF. DNA for the CDR3: TGTGCCAGCACTAGACCCGGGACTTCCGGGGAGCTGTTTTTT. The rearrangement links TRBV2 to TRBJ2-2; possible D gene TRBD2, 6 bases. V lost 7 bases and J lost 6, with 15 bases in between. This CDR3 is 14 amino acids long. Germline CDR1 is SNHLY and CDR2 is FYNNEI.

This chain uses TRBV5-1 with TRBJ2-5; D not certain. V dropped 5 bases and J dropped 2 bases, with 10 bases sitting between them. The CDR3 is made up of 13 amino acids. Germline V gives CDR1 SGHRS, CDR2 YFSETQ. CDR3 residues: CASSYSPQETQYF. CDR3 coding DNA: TGCGCCAGCAGTTATTCTCCTCAAGAGACCCAGTACTTC.

The gene calls are TRBV11-2 and TRBJ1-6; D is possibly TRBD1 (5 bases). Germline CDR1 is SGHAT and CDR2 is FQNNGV. CDR3 size: 16 residues. Trimming pared 8 bases from V and 6 bases from J, leaving 20 bases between. The CDR3 nucleotides are TGTGCCAGCGCTCCCCGGACATTGGCTCCTAATTCACCCCTCCACTTT. Protein sequence: CASAPRTLAPNSPLHF. Variable domain in full (rest from reference TRBV11-2 and TRBJ1-6): EAGVAQSPRYKIIEKRQSVAFWCNPISGHATLYWYQQILGQGPKLLIQFQNNGVVDDSQLPKDRFSAERLKGVDSTLKIQPAKLEDSAVYLCASAPRTLAPNSPLHFGNGTRLTVT.

This clonotype was seen only a few times. The chain uses TRBV5-1 and TRBJ2-1; TRBD1 agrees at 8 bases. The CDR3 sequence is 16 residues long. J was trimmed by 3 bases and V by 0 bases; bases with no gene match: 5. The germline CDR1 and CDR2 sequences are SGHRS and YFSETQ. The CDR3 protein is CASSLGTGTGYNEQFF. Here the CDR3 DNA reads TGCGCCAGCAGCTTGGGGACAGGGACGGGCTACAATGAGCAGTTCTTC.

This clonotype has at least ten counts. The chain recombines TRBV7-9 with TRBJ2-3; D perhaps matches TRBD2 (5 bases). The CDR3 runs 13 residues. The V and J ends lost 1 base and 6 bases respectively, with 8 bases between them. CDR1 is SEHNR, CDR2 FQNEAQ, per germline (reference sequence). CDR3 region: CASSLGTPDTQYF. The CDR3 nucleotides read TGTGCCAGCAGCTTAGGGACTCCGGATACGCAGTATTTT.

Worth noting for this clonotype: Mismatch with germline at one junction end may stem from a read error. This chain links TRBV12-3 or TRBV12-4 with TRBJ2-3, with TRBD2 matching over 7 bases. This CDR3 is 15 amino acids long. CDR3 sequence (DNA): TGTGCCAGCAGAAGGGGCAGCGGGAACGCAGATGCGCAGTATTTT. Amino acids: CASRRGSGNADAQYF.

The J gene is TRBJ2-1, the V gene TRBV12-3 or TRBV12-4; 7 bases fit TRBD2. The CDR3 covers 16 residues. V gave up 6 bases and J gave up 7 bases; unmatched junction bases: 15. This CDR3 reads CASSKSPAGPLNEQFF. In DNA form, the CDR3 reads TGTGCCAGCAGCAAATCCCCAGCGGGACCTTTAAATGAGCAGTTCTTC.

The chain uses TRBV9 and TRBJ2-7, with D uncertain. This CDR3 region has 14 residues. Germline values: CDR1 SGDLS, CDR2 YYNGEE. With 0 bases removed from V and 5 bases from J, the gap between germline ends came to 12 bases. Written as DNA, the CDR3 is TGTGCCAGCAGCGTAGCTTCCGTCTCGAACGAGCAGTACTTC. Translation: CASSVASVSNEQYF.

This clonotype was found a few times. V and J are TRBV9 and TRBJ1-4; the D is unclear. V was pared by 4 bases and J by 0 bases, with 16 bases between. The CDR3 covers 17 residues. The germline V gene has CDR1 SGDLS and CDR2 YYNGEE. The CDR3 DNA reads as TGTGCCAGCAGCCCCGTTCCGGGAGGCGCAACTAATGAAAAACTGTTTTTT. It translates to CASSPVPGGATNEKLFF.

This clonotype has only one observation. CDR3 nucleotide sequence: TGTGCCAACAGGGGGGCTAGCGATAGCTCCTACGAGCAGTACTTC. Translated, it gives CANRGASDSSYEQYF. The chain has TRBV12-3 or TRBV12-4 and TRBJ2-7; TRBD1 matches at 8 bases. V was pared by 10 bases and J by 0 bases, with 11 bases of the junction left unmatched. This CDR3 is built from 15 residues.